The sample holds a few counts of the clone carrying this T cell receptor beta chain. The sample belongs to a study of cytotoxic CD8 clonotypes in ibrutinib-treated CLL. Germline V CDR1 and CDR2: MDHEN, SYDVKM. V gave up 6 bases and J gave up 4 bases, with 7 bases separating them. The length of the CDR3 is 13 residues. Some clones are missing from TCRdb's copy, which holds only in-frame ones; the method was immunoSEQ multiplex PCR. The sample holds over 95,000 clones, 45% to 65% seen once. This TCR derives from a human donor with chronic lymphocytic leukemia. The sequenced sample was PBMCs, obtained after 24 months of ibrutinib treatment. The rearrangement links TRBV28 to TRBJ1-6, with D unresolved. CDR3 bases: TGTGCCAGCAGCTCTCTTTATAATTCACCCCTCCACTTT. The encoded protein is CASSSLYNSPLHF.